The 25 T cell receptor beta chains listed next were all sequenced from one sample in a study of blood T cell repertoires in COVID-19. Profiled with immunoSEQ multiplex PCR; TCRdb holds only in-frame clones, not every one. The repertoire includes some 250,000 clones, approximately 88% of them detected once, and more than 25% sits in the top ten. Specimen: peripheral blood. These receptors came from a man in his forties with acute or convalescent COVID-19.

This chain joins TRBV6-4 and TRBJ1-5; TRBD1 is a possible D gene (5 bases). There are 17 residues in the CDR3. From germline, CDR1 is MRHNA and CDR2 SNTAGT. Trimming left V 9 bases short and J 0 bases short, with 21 bases between. The CDR3 nucleotides are TGTGCCAGTACTCTTTTATCAGGGAAATATAGCAATCAGCCCCAGCATTTT. It codes for CASTLLSGKYSNQPQHF.

The genes are TRBV7-2 and TRBJ1-1, with no clear D. The V gene lost 4 bases and the J gene lost 5 bases, with 14 bases spanning the gap. Germline V gene lookup returns CDR1 SGHTA and CDR2 FQGNSA. The CDR3 loop spans 14 amino acids. CDR3 DNA: TGTGCCAGCAGCTATTTGACCCGAGGAACTGAAGCTTTCTTT. Residues: CASSYLTRGTEAFF.

The V call is TRBV10-2, the J call TRBJ2-2; the match to TRBD1 covers 8 bases. The CDR3 is 19 residues long. CDR1 is WSHSY, CDR2 SAAADI, per germline. Trimming at V came to 8 bases and at J to 6 bases, leaving 23 bases not matched to a gene. This CDR3 reads CASAKPFRTGRVMAGELFF. The CDR3 DNA sequence: TGCGCCAGCGCTAAGCCCTTTAGGACAGGGCGTGTGATGGCCGGGGAGCTGTTTTTT.

The rearrangement links TRBV5-1 to TRBJ1-3, with 9 nucleotides matching TRBD1. The germline gives CDR1 SGHRS, CDR2 YFSETQ. The CDR3 has 14 residues. V lost 4 bases to trimming and J lost 4 bases; unmatched junction nucleotides: 3. Written as DNA, the CDR3 is TGCGCCAGCAGCGAAGGGACAGGGGGAAACACCATATATTTT. Translation: CASSEGTGGNTIYF.

The chain uses TRBV4-1 and TRBJ2-7; 8 nucleotides agree with TRBD1. From germline, CDR1 is MGHRA and CDR2 YSYEKL. After removal of 3 bases from V and 0 bases from J, the junction contained 10 bases not matched to a gene. This CDR3 comprises 17 residues. The CDR3 DNA reads TGCGCCAGCAGCCAGATCGGCCCAGGGGGCGTCTCCTACGAGCAGTACTTC. Translated: CASSQIGPGGVSYEQYF.

The chain combines TRBV6-1 with TRBJ2-1; 8 bases line up with TRBD2. The CDR3 spans 14 residues. Germline-derived CDR1 and CDR2 are MNHNS and SASEGT. Germline trimming cut 1 base from V and 13 bases from J; bases unmatched to any gene: 9. CDR3 sequence reads: CASSEGGISGIQFF. DNA of the CDR3: TGTGCCAGCAGTGAAGGGGGGATTAGCGGGATACAGTTCTTC.

This chain uses TRBV7-2 with TRBJ2-5, with TRBD1 matching 7 bases. Germline lookup yields CDR1 SGHTA and CDR2 FQGNSA. The CDR3 has 15 amino acids. J was trimmed by 1 base and V by 5 bases; bases with no gene match: 7. CDR3 bases: TGTGCCAGCAGCCCAGAGGGACAGAGCCAAGAGACCCAGTACTTC. This codes for CASSPEGQSQETQYF.

The rearrangement uses TRBV3-1 (or the pseudogene TRBV3-2) and TRBJ2-2, with 10 nucleotides matching TRBD2. Losses at the gene ends were 0 bases for V and 4 bases for J; bases not matched to a gene: 5. The CDR3 length is 17 residues. CDR1 LGHDT and CDR2 YNNKEL come from the germline V gene (reference sequence). The CDR3 region has the DNA TGTGCCAGCAGCCAAGATCTGGCTAGCGGGAGCACCGGGGAGCTGTTTTTT. Translating it yields CASSQDLASGSTGELFF.

This clone was seen at least ten times. At the DNA level, this CDR3 is encoded by other sequences in the same sample as well. The chain employs TRBV9 and TRBJ2-7; 9 nucleotides agree with TRBD1. V gave up 2 bases and J gave up 2 bases; unmatched junction bases: 2. The germline V gene encodes CDR1 SGDLS and CDR2 YYNGEE. The CDR3 is 14 amino acids. CDR3 sequence reads: CASSVGTGTYEQYF. CDR3 sequence (DNA): TGTGCCAGCAGCGTGGGGACAGGGACCTACGAGCAGTACTTC.

The gene calls are TRBV19 and TRBJ1-5, with D perhaps TRBD1 (5 bases). Trimming removed 5 bases from V and 10 bases from J, with 15 bases in between. Germline values: CDR1 LNHDA, CDR2 SQIVND (reference sequence). This CDR3 comprises 13 residues. CDR3 sequence (DNA): TGTGCCAGTAGTTATGGAGGGGTGGATCCCCAGCATTTT. This codes for CASSYGGVDPQHF.

The J gene is TRBJ1-2, the V gene TRBV15, with a possible D match to TRBD1 (5 bases). This CDR3 is built from 14 residues. Germline values: CDR1 LNHNV, CDR2 YYDKDF (reference sequence). Trimming removed 5 bases at V and 6 bases at J, with 16 bases between. The CDR3 sequence: CATSSDTLADGYTF. The CDR3 nucleotides read TGTGCCACCAGCTCGGACACCTTAGCCGATGGCTACACCTTC.

This rearrangement joins TRBV9 to TRBJ2-7, with D maybe TRBD1 (6 bases). The CDR3 has 14 residues. The V end lost 4 bases, the J end lost 0 bases, and 11 bases lay between the germline ends. The germline gives CDR1 SGDLS, CDR2 YYNGEE. CDR3 loop: CASSRTAASYEQYF. The CDR3 bases are TGTGCCAGCAGCAGGACAGCGGCCTCCTACGAGCAGTACTTC. Combining the CDR3 with reference TRBV9 and TRBJ2-7 gives the whole variable domain DSGVTQTPKHLITATGQRVTLRCSPRSGDLSVYWYQQSLDQGLQFLIQYYNGEERAKGNILERFSAQQFPDLHSELNLSSLELGDSALYFCASSRTAASYEQYFGPGTRLTVT.

The gene calls are TRBV20-1 and TRBJ2-1; TRBD1 matches at 8 bases. This CDR3 is built from 11 residues. The V segment lost 5 bases and the J segment 16 bases; nucleotides outside the gene matches: 10. CDR1 is DFQATT and CDR2 is SNEGSKA in the germline V gene (reference sequence). Here the CDR3 reads CSAYQGASGFF. Written as DNA, the CDR3 is TGCAGTGCTTACCAGGGGGCTTCGGGTTTCTTC.

J is TRBJ2-1 and V is TRBV19; TRBD1 aligns across 9 bases. With V trimmed by 6 bases and J by 6 bases, 9 bases remained unmatched. Looked up from germline, CDR1 is LNHDA and CDR2 is SQIVND (reference sequence). There are 15 residues in the CDR3. CDR3 sequence (DNA): TGTGCCAGTAGAATACAGGGGGCGGATAGCAATGAGCAGTTCTTC. Its translation is CASRIQGADSNEQFF.

For this clone: The same CDR3 is also encoded by other DNA sequences in this sample. This chain joins TRBV27 and TRBJ1-2; 8 positions agree with TRBD1. The CDR3 length is 14 residues. Trimming took 3 bases from V and 1 from J; bases not matched to a gene: 1. CDR1 and CDR2 from the germline V gene are MNHEY and SMNVEV (reference sequence). The CDR3 nucleotides read TGTGCCAGCAGTTTGGACAGGGATAACTATGGCTACACCTTC. Its translation is CASSLDRDNYGYTF.

The chain has TRBV11-2 and TRBJ2-2, with a possible D match to TRBD1 (5 bases). The CDR3 extends over 15 amino acids. Trimming removed 5 bases at V and 0 bases at J, with 10 bases between. The germline gives CDR1 SGHAT, CDR2 FQNNGV. CDR3 protein: CASSLTGSNTGELFF. The CDR3 DNA is TGTGCCAGCAGCCTTACAGGCTCGAACACCGGGGAGCTGTTTTTT.

V gene TRBV30 combines with J gene TRBJ1-1, with TRBD1 matching 9 bases. CDR3 length: 13 residues. V lost 0 bases, J lost 11 bases, and 7 bases stayed unmatched. The V gene's germline CDR1 is GTSNPN and CDR2 SVGIG (reference sequence). CDR3 DNA: TGTGCCTGGAGTGTAACAGGGGGCTCTCGGGCTTTCTTT. Translating it yields CAWSVTGGSRAFF.

The chain combines TRBV3-1 (or the pseudogene TRBV3-2) with TRBJ1-5, with D unresolved. The CDR3 sequence is 14 residues long. V shed 2 bases and J shed 1 base, with 6 bases lying between them. Germline lookup yields CDR1 LGHDT and CDR2 YNNKEL (reference sequence). CDR3 bases: TGTGCCAGCAGCCAAAGGGAGAGCAATCAGCCCCAGCATTTT. Its protein product is CASSQRESNQPQHF.

The V call is TRBV2, the J call TRBJ2-2, with TRBD1 matching 7 bases. CDR1 SNHLY and CDR2 FYNNEI come from the germline V gene. The ends lost 5 bases at V and 8 bases at J; junction bases unmatched: 11. The CDR3 has 15 residues. The CDR3 is CASSPARGHRGELFF. CDR3 coding DNA: TGTGCCAGCAGTCCGGCGAGGGGGCATCGTGGGGAGCTGTTTTTT.

The V gene is TRBV30, the J gene TRBJ1-6; TRBD1 matches 9 bases. The CDR3 is made up of 13 amino acids. CDR1 is GTSNPN, CDR2 SVGIG, per germline (reference sequence). The V segment lost 8 bases and the J segment 5 bases; nucleotides outside the gene matches: 4. The CDR3 DNA reads TGTGCCCACGGGACAGGGAATAATTCACCCCTCCACTTT. Translated, it gives CAHGTGNNSPLHF.

The chain links TRBV6-5 to TRBJ1-2; TRBD1 aligns across 9 bases. Trimming cost V 8 bases and J 4 bases; bases outside gene matches: 5. CDR3 length: 13 amino acids. Per the germline V gene, CDR1 is MNHEY and CDR2 is SVGAGI. This chain's CDR3 is CASRGQGTYGYTF. The CDR3 bases are TGTGCCAGCCGGGGACAGGGAACCTATGGCTACACCTTC.

The CDR3 bases are TGTGCCAGCAGCTCGGACAGGGCGAGCAATCAGCCCCAGCATTTT. Protein sequence: CASSSDRASNQPQHF. The V and J genes are TRBV7-8 and TRBJ1-5; TRBD1 matches at 8 bases. The V gene's germline CDR1 is SGHVS and CDR2 FQNEAQ. The ends lost 4 bases at V and 1 base at J; junction bases unmatched: 3. The CDR3 is 15 amino acids.

This clone was picked up one time. The chain is built from TRBV7-8 and TRBJ1-6, with 9 bases lining up with TRBD1. Trimming removed 1 base from V and 1 base from J; junction bases left unmatched: 8. The CDR3 has 19 amino acids. In germline, CDR1 is SGHVS, CDR2 FQNEAQ. For the CDR3, the DNA is TGTGCCAGCAGCTTAGGGTCGGGACAGGGAAAGTCCTATAATTCACCCCTCCACTTT. It is translated as CASSLGSGQGKSYNSPLHF.

The V gene is TRBV10-3, the J gene TRBJ2-7; TRBD1 matches at 11 bases. CDR1 is ENHRY and CDR2 is SYGVKD in the germline V gene. The CDR3 loop spans 14 amino acids. With V trimmed by 3 bases and J by 7 bases, 5 bases remained unmatched. The CDR3 is CAISDPGTGGEQYF. CDR3 coding DNA: TGTGCCATCAGTGACCCCGGGACAGGGGGGGAGCAGTACTTC.

Only one count was recorded for this clone. The genes are TRBV6-4 and TRBJ1-3; D remains unclear. Germline-derived CDR1 and CDR2 are MRHNA and SNTAGT. Trimming shortened V by 2 bases and J by 2 bases, and 13 bases separated the two germline ends. This CDR3 region has 16 residues. The CDR3, as DNA: TGTGCCAGCAGTGACCAACGGGAGAGCCCTGGAAACACCATATATTTT. Its protein is CASSDQRESPGNTIYF.